A single sample gave rise to the 24 T cell receptor beta chains below, sequenced in a study of cytomegalovirus exposure and HLA in healthy donors. The table came from immunoSEQ multiplex PCR; TCRdb's copy has only in-frame clones and leaves some out. This table holds about 130,000 clones, about 90% found once. The material sequenced was PBMCs. All receptors come from a man aged 25-45 years in good health and CMV-seronegative.

The chain couples TRBV18 to TRBJ1-4, with 9 bases fitting TRBD1. Trimming cost V 5 bases and J 7 bases; bases outside gene matches: 8. CDR3 length: 15 amino acids. Germline CDR1 and CDR2: KGHSH and LQKENI. The CDR3 coding sequence is TGTGCCAGCTCAACTGGGACAGGGAGGGTTGAAAAACTGTTTTTT. Translation: CASSTGTGRVEKLFF.

This chain connects TRBV7-9 to TRBJ2-4; D remains ambiguous. The CDR3 runs to 14 residues. CDR1 and CDR2 (germline): SEHNR, FQNEAQ (reference sequence). Trimming cost V 3 bases and J 0 bases, with 6 bases left between them. CDR3 DNA: TGTGCCAGCAGCTTCGCGTTAGCCAAAAACATTCAGTACTTC. Its protein is CASSFALAKNIQYF.

The chain's CDR3 is CASSERVSYEQYF. In nucleotides, the CDR3 is TGTGCCAGCAGCGAGAGGGTCTCCTACGAGCAGTACTTC. The V and J genes are TRBV7-9 and TRBJ2-7, with TRBD2 as a possible D gene (5 bases). The V gene lost 5 bases and the J gene lost 0 bases, with 8 bases spanning the gap. The CDR3 is 13 amino acids. CDR1 is SEHNR and CDR2 is FQNEAQ in the germline V gene (reference sequence).

The chain links TRBV5-8 to TRBJ1-6; D might be TRBD1 (6 bases). The CDR3 is 15 residues long. With 0 bases removed from V and 7 bases from J, the gap between germline ends came to 11 bases. CDR1 is SGHTS, CDR2 YDEGEE, per germline. In nucleotides, the CDR3 is TGTGCCAGCAGCTTGGTGCCAGGGGAAAATTCACCCCTCCACTTT. Its translation is CASSLVPGENSPLHF.

The chain uses TRBV5-1 and TRBJ2-5; 7 nucleotides line up with TRBD1. V lost 0 bases to trimming and J lost 3 bases; unmatched junction nucleotides: 2. Germline V gene lookup returns CDR1 SGHRS and CDR2 YFSETQ. The CDR3 has 14 amino acids. The CDR3 DNA is TGCGCCAGCAGCTTGGACACAGGGGAAGAGACCCAGTACTTC. Residues: CASSLDTGEETQYF.

The chain combines TRBV6-6 with TRBJ2-5; tentative D call: TRBD2 (5 bases). This CDR3 is built from 15 residues. Germline CDR1 is MNHNY and CDR2 is SVGAGI (reference sequence). The V gene lost 5 bases and the J gene lost 1 base, with 14 bases spanning the gap. The CDR3 region is CASSPSGRIQETQYF. The CDR3 DNA sequence: TGTGCCAGCAGTCCATCGGGGAGAATCCAAGAGACCCAGTACTTC.

This chain links TRBV28 with TRBJ1-2; unclear D gene. The CDR3 has 12 residues. The ends were cut back, 5 bases at V and 3 bases at J, with 7 bases in the middle. Germline V gives CDR1 MDHEN, CDR2 SYDVKM. This CDR3 reads CASSLSDYGYTF. The CDR3 nucleotides read TGTGCCAGCAGTCTCTCAGACTATGGCTACACCTTC.

V gene TRBV27 combines with J gene TRBJ2-7; the D is unclear. Trimming shortened V by 5 bases and J by 2 bases, and 10 bases separated the two germline ends. CDR1 is MNHEY, CDR2 SMNVEV, per germline (reference sequence). The length of the CDR3 is 13 residues. CDR3 nucleotides: TGTGCCAGCAGTAACAGAGAAACCTACGAGCAGTACTTC. Amino acids: CASSNRETYEQYF.

This sequence joins TRBV19 and TRBJ1-3; the D gene is possibly TRBD1 (5 bases). The V end was cut by 2 bases, the J end by 9 bases, with 8 bases between. Germline CDR1 and CDR2: LNHDA and SQIVND (reference sequence). The CDR3 loop spans 12 amino acids. CDR3 nucleotide sequence: TGTGCCAGTAGTATACAGGGAGGCACCATATATTTT. Its protein product is CASSIQGGTIYF.

The chain has TRBV7-2 and TRBJ1-4; 10 bases agree with TRBD1. The CDR3 sequence is 15 residues long. Germline V gene sequence: CDR1 SGHTA, CDR2 FQGNSA. V lost 1 base, J lost 8 bases, and 4 bases stayed unmatched. The CDR3 DNA reads as TGTGCCAGCAGCTTAGATGGACAGGGGGGCGAAAAACTGTTTTTT. Its translation: CASSLDGQGGEKLFF.

The chain recombines TRBV5-6 with TRBJ1-5, with D tentatively TRBD1 (5 bases). This CDR3 spans 16 amino acids. V was clipped by 0 bases and J by 0 bases, with 10 bases between them. Germline lookup yields CDR1 SGHDT and CDR2 YYEEEE. The CDR3 reads CASSLGGPNSNQPQHF. The CDR3 DNA follows: TGTGCCAGCAGCTTGGGGGGCCCAAATAGCAATCAGCCCCAGCATTTT.

The chain is built from TRBV9 and TRBJ1-3; 8 bases line up with TRBD1. From germline, CDR1 is SGDLS and CDR2 YYNGEE. The trim removed 4 bases at V and 13 bases at J, leaving 13 bases unmatched. The CDR3 has 14 amino acids. DNA of the CDR3: TGTGCCAGCAGCCCCCGACAGGGGTTTGACATAATATATTTT. Translated, it gives CASSPRQGFDIIYF.

The rearrangement uses TRBV13 and TRBJ2-7; 10 positions match TRBD2. This CDR3 has 18 amino acids. Germline V gene lookup returns CDR1 PRHDT and CDR2 FYEKMQ (reference sequence). V dropped 0 bases and J dropped 2; count of bases not matched to a gene: 10. The CDR3 is CASSLGLKWLAGAYEQYF. DNA for the CDR3: TGTGCCAGCAGCTTAGGCCTAAAGTGGCTAGCGGGGGCCTACGAGCAGTACTTC.

The rearrangement uses TRBV6-5 and TRBJ1-5, with D perhaps TRBD1 (6 bases). This CDR3 has 14 residues. V lost 6 bases and J 3 bases, leaving 12 bases between the germline ends. Germline lookup yields CDR1 MNHEY and CDR2 SVGAGI. The CDR3 DNA follows: TGTGCCAGCAGACAACAGGGTAACAATCAGCCCCAGCATTTT. Its translation: CASRQQGNNQPQHF.

The chain employs TRBV18 and TRBJ2-7, with a weak D call TRBD1 (6 bases). In germline, CDR1 is KGHSH, CDR2 LQKENI. V dropped 0 bases and J dropped 4 bases, with 10 bases sitting between them. The CDR3 sequence is 14 residues long. CDR3 sequence: CASSPPNREYEQYF. The CDR3 coding sequence is TGTGCCAGCTCACCACCGAACAGGGAATACGAGCAGTACTTC.

As to this clone: A read error may produce the germline difference seen at one junction end. V gene TRBV5-6 combines with J gene TRBJ2-3; 14 bases match TRBD2. Germline V gene sequence: CDR1 SGHDT, CDR2 YYEEEE. This CDR3 has 12 residues. Written as DNA, the CDR3 is TGTGCCAGCAGCCCGGGACTAGCGGGGGCCGATTTT. Translated: CASSPGLAGADF. The full variable domain, in which reference TRBV5-6 and TRBJ2-3 provide the parts outside the CDR3, is DAGVTQSPTHLIKTRGQQVTLRCSPKSGHDTVSWYQQALGQGPQFIFQYYEEEERQRGNFPDRFSGHQFPNYSSELNVNALLLGDSALYLCASSPGLAGADFGPGTRLTVL.

V and J are TRBV5-1 and TRBJ1-2, with 7 bases matching TRBD1. CDR3 length: 14 amino acids. Trimming cost V 4 bases and J 4 bases; bases outside gene matches: 7. Germline V CDR1 and CDR2: SGHRS, YFSETQ. CDR3 coding DNA: TGCGCCAGCAGCCAAACGACAGGGCCCTATGGCTACACCTTC. The encoded protein is CASSQTTGPYGYTF.

The chain recombines TRBV6-5 with TRBJ2-7, with 7 bases aligning to TRBD1. The ends lost 0 bases at V and 9 bases at J; junction bases unmatched: 11. Germline loops: CDR1 MNHEY, CDR2 SVGAGI. This CDR3 has 15 residues. CDR3 protein: CASSYSGQDLRGQYF. Here the CDR3 DNA reads TGTGCCAGCAGTTACTCCGGACAGGATCTACGAGGGCAGTACTTC.

About this clone itself: This sample includes further DNA sequences coding for the same CDR3. The chain uses TRBV6-4 and TRBJ1-5, with 7 bases lining up with TRBD1. The ends lost 6 bases at V and 7 bases at J; junction bases unmatched: 6. The CDR3 contains 13 residues. Germline CDR1 and CDR2: MRHNA and SNTAGT. CDR3 loop: CASSEGAGQPQHF. CDR3 nucleotides: TGTGCCAGCAGCGAGGGGGCAGGGCAGCCCCAGCATTTT.

V is TRBV11-1 and J is TRBJ1-6; 7 nucleotides match TRBD1. CDR3 length: 15 amino acids. Germline V lookup: CDR1 SGHAT, CDR2 FQDESV (reference sequence). V shed 2 bases and J 7 bases; nucleotides not matched to a gene: 5. The CDR3 protein is CASSLYPGGNSPLHF. The CDR3 DNA is TGTGCCAGCAGCTTATACCCAGGGGGGAATTCACCCCTCCACTTT.

The rearrangement uses TRBV6-5 and TRBJ1-6; D uncertain. V was shortened by 5 bases and J by 9 bases, with 14 bases between the two germline ends. Germline assignment: CDR1 MNHEY and CDR2 SVGAGI. This CDR3 is built from 14 residues. The CDR3 sequence is CASSHQVRGSPLHF. The CDR3 DNA sequence: TGTGCCAGCAGTCACCAGGTTCGGGGTTCACCCCTCCACTTT.

The chain carries TRBV28 and TRBJ1-5; the D gene is possibly TRBD1 (5 bases). Trimming took 5 bases from V and 6 from J, leaving 8 bases between them. Germline V gene lookup returns CDR1 MDHEN and CDR2 SYDVKM. This CDR3 has 12 amino acids. Here the CDR3 reads CASSVGGQPQHF. CDR3 DNA: TGTGCCAGCAGTGTGGGGGGTCAGCCCCAGCATTTT.

The V call is TRBV5-4, the J call TRBJ1-3; D is possibly TRBD1 (5 bases). Germline V gene data show CDR1 as SGHNT and CDR2 as YYREEE (reference sequence). Trimming shortened V by 0 bases and J by 0 bases, and 10 bases separated the two germline ends. There are 16 residues in the CDR3. The CDR3 protein is CASSLGGLRSGNTIYF. In nucleotides, the CDR3 is TGTGCCAGCAGCTTGGGGGGACTGCGCTCTGGAAACACCATATATTTT.

CDR3 loop: CASRAPGQGPSGQYF. The CDR3 nucleotides read TGTGCCAGCAGGGCCCCGGGACAGGGACCGTCCGGGCAGTACTTC. The J gene is TRBJ2-7, the V gene TRBV6-1, with 9 positions matching TRBD1. Germline assignment: CDR1 MNHNS and CDR2 SASEGT. After removal of 6 bases from V and 9 bases from J, the junction contained 15 bases not matched to a gene. The CDR3 loop spans 15 amino acids.